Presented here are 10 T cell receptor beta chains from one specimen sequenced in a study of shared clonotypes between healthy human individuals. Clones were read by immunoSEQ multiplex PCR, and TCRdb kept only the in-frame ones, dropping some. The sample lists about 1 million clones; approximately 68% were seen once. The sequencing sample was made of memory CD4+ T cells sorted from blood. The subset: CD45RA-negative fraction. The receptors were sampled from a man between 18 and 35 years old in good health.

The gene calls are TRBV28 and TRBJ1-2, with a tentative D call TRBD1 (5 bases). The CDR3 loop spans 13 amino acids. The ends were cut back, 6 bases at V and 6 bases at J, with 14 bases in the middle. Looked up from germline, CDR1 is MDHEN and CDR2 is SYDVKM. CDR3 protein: CASRGTGRDGYTF. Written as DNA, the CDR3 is TGTGCCAGCAGGGGCACAGGACGAGATGGCTACACCTTC.

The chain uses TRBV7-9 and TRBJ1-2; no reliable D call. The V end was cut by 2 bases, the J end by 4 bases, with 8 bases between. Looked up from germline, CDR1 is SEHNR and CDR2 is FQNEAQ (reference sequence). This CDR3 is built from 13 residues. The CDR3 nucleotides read TGTGCCAGCAGCTTACAACAGTCCTATGGCTACACCTTC. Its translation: CASSLQQSYGYTF.

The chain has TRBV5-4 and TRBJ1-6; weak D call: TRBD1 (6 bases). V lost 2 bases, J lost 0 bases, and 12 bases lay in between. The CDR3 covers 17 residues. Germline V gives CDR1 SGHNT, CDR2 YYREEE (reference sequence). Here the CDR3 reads CASSFGGHSSYNSPLHF. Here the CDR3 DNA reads TGTGCCAGCAGCTTTGGGGGCCACTCCTCCTATAATTCACCCCTCCACTTT.

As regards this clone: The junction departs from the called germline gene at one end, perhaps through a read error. The CDR3 sequence is CASSLGADRAQETQYF. Written as DNA, the CDR3 is TGTGCCAGCAGTTTGGGGGCGGACAGGGCCCAAGAGACCCAGTACTTC. The chain uses TRBV5-4 and TRBJ2-5, with 8 bases identical to TRBD1. This CDR3 has 16 residues. Germline CDR1 is SGHNT and CDR2 is YYREEE (reference sequence).

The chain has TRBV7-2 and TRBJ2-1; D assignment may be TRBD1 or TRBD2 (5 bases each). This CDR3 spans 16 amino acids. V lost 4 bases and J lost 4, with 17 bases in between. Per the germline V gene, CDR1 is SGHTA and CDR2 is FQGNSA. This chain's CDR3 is CASSSQGGGPYNEQFF. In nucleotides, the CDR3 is TGTGCCAGCAGCTCCCAGGGCGGAGGTCCATACAATGAGCAGTTCTTC.

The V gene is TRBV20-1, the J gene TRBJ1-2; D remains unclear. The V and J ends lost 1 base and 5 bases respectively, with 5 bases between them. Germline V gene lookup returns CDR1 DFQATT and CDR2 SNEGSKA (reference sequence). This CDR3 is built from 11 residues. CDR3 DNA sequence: TGCAGTGCTAGAGCGGCATATGGCTACACCTTC. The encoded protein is CSARAAYGYTF.

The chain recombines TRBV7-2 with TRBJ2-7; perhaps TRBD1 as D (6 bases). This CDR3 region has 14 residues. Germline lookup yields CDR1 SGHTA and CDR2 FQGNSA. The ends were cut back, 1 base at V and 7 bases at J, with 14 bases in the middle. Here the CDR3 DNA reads TGTGCCAGCAGCTTAGGGGACATATCGAGGGAGCAGTACTTC. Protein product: CASSLGDISREQYF.

The CDR3 DNA reads as TGTGCCAGCAGCGTTTTGACAGGGAAGAGTTCACCCCTCCACTTT. Its protein product is CASSVLTGKSSPLHF. The chain carries TRBV7-8 and TRBJ1-6; 7 positions match TRBD1. This CDR3 is 15 amino acids long. Germline values: CDR1 SGHVS, CDR2 FQNEAQ. V lost 5 bases and J lost 9; bases outside the gene matches: 10.

CDR3 nucleotides: TGTGCCATCAGTGGTCGAGATGAGCAGTTCTTC. Translation: CAISGRDEQFF. V usage is TRBV10-3 and J usage is TRBJ2-1, with no clear D. Trimming removed 4 bases at V and 8 bases at J, with 6 bases between. Germline-derived CDR1 and CDR2 are ENHRY and SYGVKD. The CDR3 is 11 residues long.

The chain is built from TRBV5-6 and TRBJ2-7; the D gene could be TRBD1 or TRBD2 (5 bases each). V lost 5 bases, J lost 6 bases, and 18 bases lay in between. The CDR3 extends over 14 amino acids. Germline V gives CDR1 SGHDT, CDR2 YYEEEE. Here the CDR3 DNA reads TGTGCCAGCAGGCCCGGGACCATCGACGGCGAGCAGTACTTC. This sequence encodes CASRPGTIDGEQYF.